The 25 T cell receptor beta chains below were found in one sample sequenced in a study of CD8 T cells in Susac syndrome. RNA amounts of 0.5 to 1 ug underwent reverse transcription with random hexamers. Each CDR3 protein is one row after TCRdb ran MiXCR on the immunoSEQ multiplex PCR reads. The table records some 450,000 distinct CDR3 sequences, around 85% of them present only once. The sequenced material came from CD8+ T cells from PBMCs. Every receptor here comes from a human donor with multiple sclerosis.

The V call is TRBV25-1, the J call TRBJ2-7, with 10 bases fitting TRBD1. CDR3 length: 14 amino acids. Germline values: CDR1 MGHDK, CDR2 SYGVNS. J was trimmed by 2 bases and V by 3 bases; bases with no gene match: 1. The DNA for the CDR3 is TGTGCCAGCAGTGAGGGGACAGGGGCCTACGAGCAGTACTTC. The encoded protein is CASSEGTGAYEQYF.

V usage is TRBV29-1 and J usage is TRBJ1-1, with D uncertain. Germline V CDR1 and CDR2: SQVTM, ANQGSEA. With 1 base removed from V and 3 bases from J, the gap between germline ends came to 9 bases. The CDR3 has 13 residues. For the CDR3, the DNA is TGCAGCGTTGAAGGGGGAGAGTACACTGAAGCTTTCTTT. Its protein is CSVEGGEYTEAFF.

The rearrangement links TRBV19 to TRBJ2-1, with 9 bases identical to TRBD2. The CDR3 extends over 16 amino acids. Per the germline V gene, CDR1 is LNHDA and CDR2 is SQIVND (reference sequence). Trimming removed 0 bases from V and 7 bases from J; junction bases left unmatched: 7. This chain's CDR3 is CASSIDGASGENEQFF. As DNA, the CDR3 is TGTGCCAGTAGTATAGATGGCGCTAGCGGGGAAAATGAGCAGTTCTTC.

The chain has TRBV5-4 and TRBJ2-7; weak D call: TRBD1 (5 bases). The V end lost 6 bases, the J end lost 3 bases, and 19 bases lay between the germline ends. The germline gives CDR1 SGHNT, CDR2 YYREEE (reference sequence). CDR3 length equals 15 residues. CDR3 region: CASNDRDSGNYEQYF. In nucleotides, the CDR3 is TGTGCCAGCAATGACCGAGACAGTGGCAACTACGAGCAGTACTTC.

V gene TRBV7-2 combines with J gene TRBJ2-1; D remains ambiguous. Germline-derived CDR1 and CDR2 are SGHTA and FQGNSA. The germline V and J ends were trimmed by 1 base and 15 bases, with 13 bases remaining between them. The length of the CDR3 is 12 residues. CDR3 sequence reads: CASSLDDWETFF. The CDR3 coding sequence is TGTGCCAGCAGCTTAGATGACTGGGAAACGTTCTTC.

This chain links TRBV6-5 with TRBJ2-3; 10 bases fit TRBD2. J gave up 4 bases and V 1 base, and 5 bases lay outside the gene matches. CDR3 length: 16 amino acids. Germline CDR1 reads MNHEY; CDR2 reads SVGAGI. The CDR3 reads CASSYFLAGVADTQYF. As DNA, the CDR3 is TGTGCCAGCAGTTACTTCCTAGCGGGAGTGGCAGATACGCAGTATTTT.

This chain uses TRBV30 with TRBJ2-1, with 9 bases lining up with TRBD2. J gave up 8 bases and V 2 bases, and 7 bases lay outside the gene matches. This CDR3 contains 14 residues. Germline V gene lookup returns CDR1 GTSNPN and CDR2 SVGIG (reference sequence). CDR3: CAWSPLAGEDEQFF. The CDR3 DNA sequence: TGTGCCTGGAGTCCCTTAGCGGGAGAGGATGAGCAGTTCTTC.

The genes are TRBV28 and TRBJ2-7; 7 bases fit TRBD2. Germline CDR1 and CDR2: MDHEN and SYDVKM. The J segment lost 6 bases and the V segment lost 2 bases, leaving 7 bases of the junction unmatched. CDR3 length: 14 residues. This CDR3 is CASSLAGESSEQYF. The CDR3 DNA reads as TGTGCCAGCAGTTTAGCGGGAGAATCGAGCGAGCAGTACTTC.

Concerning this clonotype itself: Relative to the germline gene, one junction end is altered; a read error may explain this. The chain couples TRBV12-3 or TRBV12-4 to TRBJ2-2; a possible D gene is TRBD2 (5 bases). The CDR3 has 13 residues. The CDR3 loop is CTSTPAGAGELFF. The CDR3, as DNA: TGTACCAGCACCCCCGCCGGGGCCGGGGAGCTGTTTTTT.

V is TRBV24-1 and J is TRBJ2-7; D call uncertain. The CDR3 length is 15 residues. Germline lookup yields CDR1 KGHDR and CDR2 SFDVKD. Trimming removed 2 bases at V and 2 bases at J, with 12 bases between. The CDR3 DNA reads TGTGCCACCAGTGATTGTCTTCCGCACACCTACGAGCAGTACTTC. Its protein is CATSDCLPHTYEQYF.

A word on this clonotype: Germline is not matched at one junction end, which may reflect a read error. The chain carries TRBV20-1 and TRBJ1-1, with 8 bases fitting TRBD1. Germline V gene data show CDR1 as DFQATT and CDR2 as SNEGSKA (reference sequence). The CDR3 is 15 amino acids. This chain's CDR3 is CSARGIETGDTEAFF. The CDR3 region has the DNA TGTAGTGCTAGAGGAATAGAGACAGGGGACACTGAAGCTTTCTTT.

The chain joins TRBV7-2 to TRBJ2-2; D is uncertain. The CDR3 sequence is 13 residues long. V lost 2 bases and J 7 bases, leaving 8 bases between the germline ends. The germline gives CDR1 SGHTA, CDR2 FQGNSA. The CDR3 region has the DNA TGTGCCAGCAGCTTAAGCCCAGACGGGGAGCTGTTTTTT. The encoded protein is CASSLSPDGELFF. Filled out from reference TRBV7-2 and TRBJ2-2, the complete variable domain reads GAGVSQSPSNKVTEKGKDVELRCDPISGHTALYWYRQSLGQGLEFLIYFQGNSAPDKSGLPSDRFSAERTGGSVSTLTIQRTQQEDSAVYLCASSLSPDGELFFGEGSRLTVL.

The V call is TRBV12-3 or TRBV12-4, the J call TRBJ2-7; 9 positions agree with TRBD2. The V and J ends lost 5 bases and 4 bases, in that order; junction bases with no gene match: 0. The CDR3 loop spans 12 amino acids. The CDR3 region is CASSGLAYEQYF. The DNA for the CDR3 is TGTGCCAGCAGTGGACTAGCGTACGAGCAGTACTTC.

The V gene is TRBV18, the J gene TRBJ2-1; 8 nucleotides line up with TRBD2. From germline, CDR1 is KGHSH and CDR2 LQKENI. V gave up 5 bases and J gave up 6 bases; unmatched junction bases: 9. The CDR3 runs to 15 residues. The CDR3 bases are TGTGCCAGCTCAGGGACTAGAGGATGGGCCAATGAGCAGTTCTTC. This gives the protein CASSGTRGWANEQFF.

The rearrangement links TRBV5-6 to TRBJ2-1; 13 positions match TRBD2. Germline V gene data show CDR1 as SGHDT and CDR2 as YYEEEE. Trimming at V came to 3 bases and at J to 4 bases, leaving 7 bases not matched to a gene. The CDR3 consists of 17 residues. Here the CDR3 DNA reads TGTGCCAGCAGCTCCGGGACTAGCGGGACCCCTTACAATGAGCAGTTCTTC. Translating it yields CASSSGTSGTPYNEQFF.

This chain joins TRBV9 and TRBJ2-1, with D possibly matching TRBD1 (6 bases). This CDR3 has 15 residues. The V and J ends lost 3 bases and 3 bases respectively, with 13 bases between them. The V gene's germline CDR1 is SGDLS and CDR2 YYNGEE. The CDR3 sequence: CASSEWGPGYNEQFF. DNA of the CDR3: TGTGCCAGCAGCGAGTGGGGGCCCGGCTACAATGAGCAGTTCTTC.

The chain employs TRBV10-3 and TRBJ1-1; maybe TRBD1 (5 bases). V was clipped by 3 bases and J by 4 bases, with 12 bases between them. CDR1 is ENHRY, CDR2 SYGVKD, per germline. The CDR3 length is 14 residues. The CDR3 nucleotides are TGTGCCATCAGTGAAGAAGGGGCTGGCACTGAAGCTTTCTTT. The encoded protein is CAISEEGAGTEAFF.

This chain connects TRBV6-5 to TRBJ2-3, with D possibly matching TRBD1 (6 bases). Germline CDR1 reads MNHEY; CDR2 reads SVGAGI. Trimming shortened V by 2 bases and J by 6 bases, and 15 bases separated the two germline ends. This CDR3 spans 15 amino acids. CDR3 sequence: CASSYQTGEKDTQYF. CDR3 nucleotides: TGTGCCAGCAGTTACCAGACAGGTGAAAAGGATACGCAGTATTTT.

This clonotype appeared a few times. The rearrangement joins TRBV5-6 to TRBJ1-1; no definite D call. The CDR3 is made up of 14 amino acids. The germline gives CDR1 SGHDT, CDR2 YYEEEE. V was pared by 0 bases and J by 4 bases, with 10 bases between. As DNA, the CDR3 is TGTGCCAGCAGCTTGGGGCAGTCGGGCACTGAAGCTTTCTTT. Translation gives CASSLGQSGTEAFF. Together with reference TRBV5-6 and TRBJ1-1, the CDR3 gives the full variable domain: DAGVTQSPTHLIKTRGQQVTLRCSPKSGHDTVSWYQQALGQGPQFIFQYYEEEERQRGNFPDRFSGHQFPNYSSELNVNALLLGDSALYLCASSLGQSGTEAFFGQGTRLTVV.

CDR3 sequence: CASSQETSGRVVHEQFF. In DNA, the CDR3 is TGTGCCAGCAGCCAAGAGACTAGCGGGAGGGTCGTTCATGAGCAGTTCTTC. The chain uses TRBV3-1 and TRBJ2-1; 14 nucleotides align to TRBD2. This CDR3 region has 17 residues. V lost 0 bases to trimming and J lost 8 bases; unmatched junction nucleotides: 6. The V gene's germline CDR1 is LGHDT and CDR2 YNNKEL (reference sequence).

The V gene is TRBV4-1, the J gene TRBJ2-7; TRBD2 aligns across 9 bases. The CDR3 runs to 15 residues. V lost 4 bases to trimming and J lost 0 bases; unmatched junction nucleotides: 4. CDR1 is MGHRA, CDR2 YSYEKL, per germline. CDR3 region: CASSLFSGSSYEQYF. The CDR3 nucleotides read TGCGCCAGCAGCCTTTTTAGCGGGAGCTCCTACGAGCAGTACTTC.

The chain couples TRBV12-2 to TRBJ1-4. TRBV12-2 is designated a pseudogene. The CDR3 length is 14 residues. This chain's CDR3 is CASLDRATNEKLFF. In DNA form, the CDR3 reads TGTGCAAGTCTCGACCGAGCAACTAATGAAAAACTGTTTTTT.

The chain couples TRBV29-1 to TRBJ2-5; D unclear. Germline V gives CDR1 SQVTM, CDR2 ANQGSEA. The CDR3 runs to 18 residues. V was shortened by 0 bases and J by 5 bases, with 25 bases between the two germline ends. Here the CDR3 DNA reads TGCAGCGTTGAAGATCTGAGCGCACCAAGAAATATAGGGGAGACCCAGTACTTC. Residues: CSVEDLSAPRNIGETQYF.

At least ten counts were recorded for this clonotype. The V call is TRBV5-4, the J call TRBJ1-1, with D uncertain. The germline CDR1 and CDR2 sequences are SGHNT and YYREEE (reference sequence). The CDR3 length is 11 residues. The ends were cut back, 0 bases at V and 7 bases at J, with 4 bases in the middle. The CDR3 sequence: CASSLGVEAFF. In nucleotides, the CDR3 is TGTGCCAGCAGCTTGGGGGTTGAAGCTTTCTTT.

This chain uses TRBV19 with TRBJ1-5; possible D gene TRBD1, 6 bases. CDR1 LNHDA and CDR2 SQIVND come from the germline V gene (reference sequence). CDR3 length: 16 residues. V dropped 5 bases and J dropped 2 bases, with 16 bases sitting between them. The CDR3 loop is CASSFHRVTGNQPQHF. CDR3 sequence (DNA): TGTGCCAGTAGTTTCCACAGGGTAACCGGCAATCAGCCCCAGCATTTT.